These 12 T cell receptor beta chains were sequenced from one sample in a study of blood T cells in healthy people across ages. Combining a sample-barcoded 5' primer with a J-beta primer mix, a second PCR ran for roughly 6 to 12 cycles. TCRdb fed the 5' RACE reads into MiXCR, producing one record per CDR3 protein. Here the sample spans hundreds of thousands of distinct CDR3 sequences, approximately 25% being singletons. The same sample was also studied in work on T cells of mothers and their children.

Sequenced input: blood. The receptors shown here come from a boy between 5 and 17 years old in good health.

This clonotype was observed a few times. The chain is built from TRBV7-8 and TRBJ2-5; D unclear. The germline V gene encodes CDR1 SGHVS and CDR2 FQNEAQ. CDR3 length equals 15 residues. V dropped 1 base and J dropped 5 bases, with 14 bases sitting between them. The CDR3 DNA follows: TGTGCCAGCAGCTTAGTGATGGGTGTCGGGGAGACCCAGTACTTC. Amino acids: CASSLVMGVGETQYF. Complete variable domain (other parts from reference TRBV7-8 and TRBJ2-5): GAGVSQSPRYKVAKRGQDVALRCDPISGHVSLFWYQQALGQGPEFLTYFQNEAQLDKSGLPSDRFFAERPEGSVSTLKIQRTQQEDSAVYLCASSLVMGVGETQYFGPGTRLLVL.

The chain combines TRBV12-3 or TRBV12-4 with TRBJ2-7; tentatively, D is TRBD1 or TRBD2 (5 bases each). There are 13 residues in the CDR3. Trimming took off 3 bases at V and 6 bases at J, with 12 bases between the two ends. The CDR3 region is CASSLGEPGEQYF. The CDR3 bases are TGTGCCAGCAGTTTGGGGGAGCCTGGCGAGCAGTACTTC.

This clonotype was picked up a small number of times. This chain uses TRBV27 with TRBJ2-4; the match to TRBD2 covers 9 bases. CDR1 and CDR2 (germline): MNHEY, SMNVEV (reference sequence). CDR3 length equals 16 residues. V lost 0 bases and J lost 1; bases outside the gene matches: 1. The CDR3 nucleotides are TGTGCCAGCAGTTTATCCAGCGGGAGGGCCAAAAACATTCAGTACTTC. It encodes CASSLSSGRAKNIQYF.

DNA of the CDR3: TGCGCCAGCAGCCAATTTCCGTTCAGGGGTATGAACACTGAAGCTTTCTTT. Translation: CASSQFPFRGMNTEAFF. This sequence joins TRBV4-1 and TRBJ1-1, with D tentatively TRBD1 (6 bases). CDR3 length equals 17 residues. The V gene lost 2 bases and the J gene lost 0 bases, with 16 bases spanning the gap. The germline CDR1 and CDR2 sequences are MGHRA and YSYEKL.

This clonotype was counted a few times. The CDR3 sequence: CASSQESTFNTEAFF. The CDR3 nucleotides read TGCGCCAGCAGCCAAGAGTCCACATTCAACACTGAAGCTTTCTTT. The V call is TRBV4-1, the J call TRBJ1-1; no reliable D call. V lost 0 bases, J lost 2 bases, and 10 bases lay in between. Germline-derived CDR1 and CDR2 are MGHRA and YSYEKL. The CDR3 is 15 amino acids.

The V and J genes are TRBV6-2 or TRBV6-3 and TRBJ2-1, with unresolved D. The J call may be in error: the DNA end matches TRBJ2-7 better. The CDR3 is 14 amino acids. The V gene's germline CDR1 is MNHEY and CDR2 SVGEGT. The CDR3 nucleotides read TGTGCCAGCAGTTACAGGCAGGCTTTGTACGAGCAGTACTTC. It encodes CASSYRQALYEQYF.

V and J are TRBV28 and TRBJ2-5; 9 nucleotides match TRBD1. The J call may be in error: the DNA end matches TRBJ2-7 better. The germline V gene encodes CDR1 MDHEN and CDR2 SYDVKM. The CDR3 sequence is 12 residues long. The CDR3 spells CASSETGGEQYF. In DNA, the CDR3 is TGTGCCAGCAGTGAGACAGGGGGCGAGCAGTACTTC.

This clonotype has more than one count but fewer than ten. V gene TRBV12-3 or TRBV12-4 combines with J gene TRBJ2-1; D remains unclear. Trimming pared 4 bases from V and 7 bases from J, leaving 11 bases between. The CDR3 sequence is 13 residues long. CDR3 sequence reads: CASSSLVKNEQFF. The DNA for the CDR3 is TGTGCCAGCAGTTCTCTAGTAAAGAATGAGCAGTTCTTC.

Only a few counts were recorded for this clonotype. J is TRBJ2-5 and V is TRBV27, with 9 bases aligning to TRBD2. The J call could be wrong; TRBJ2-7 is a better fit for the DNA end. The CDR3 consists of 15 residues. Germline loops: CDR1 MNHEY, CDR2 SMNVEV (reference sequence). The CDR3 DNA sequence: TGTGCCAGCAGTCTGGTTGCGGGAGGGTCTCGCGAGCAGTACTTC. Encoded protein: CASSLVAGGSREQYF.

The CDR3 DNA sequence: TGTGCCAGCAGCTGGGAGGAAGCGGGAGACGAGCAGTACTTC. This encodes CASSWEEAGDEQYF. V gene TRBV7-9 combines with J gene TRBJ2-7, with 8 nucleotides matching TRBD2. From germline, CDR1 is SEHNR and CDR2 FQNEAQ (reference sequence). The CDR3 is made up of 14 amino acids. Trimming removed 4 bases from V and 5 bases from J; junction bases left unmatched: 7.

The chain carries TRBV11-1 and TRBJ2-1; D is uncertain. Germline loops: CDR1 SGHAT, CDR2 FQDESV (reference sequence). Trimming left V 6 bases short and J 5 bases short, with 14 bases between. The CDR3 loop spans 14 amino acids. In DNA form, the CDR3 reads TGTGCCAGCAGTTTTCAAGACGGACACAATGAGCAGTTCTTC. Its protein is CASSFQDGHNEQFF.

The chain recombines TRBV5-4 with TRBJ2-1; D is unclear. The CDR3 extends over 12 amino acids. The germline CDR1 and CDR2 sequences are SGHNT and YYREEE (reference sequence). V was clipped by 5 bases and J by 5 bases, with 8 bases between them. For the CDR3, the DNA is TGTGCCAGCAGTCCAGCAAACAATGAGCAGTTCTTC. Its translation is CASSPANNEQFF.